This T cell receptor beta chain emerged from a study of T-cell reconstitution after alpha-beta-depleted transplantation in children. This clonotype was found many times. The V gene end was trimmed by 6 bases and the J gene end by 6 bases; junction bases not matched to a gene: 9. The CDR3 loop spans 16 amino acids. CDR1 MNHNS and CDR2 SASEGT come from the germline V gene. Construction of the TCRbeta library involved unique molecular identifiers. MiXCR, run by TCRdb on the PCR reads, gives a single entry per CDR3 protein. The data contain nearly 400,000 distinct CDR3 sequences, around 21% of them seen just once; the ten biggest clones take up 3% to 4%.

The clonotype originates from a human donor who donated a stem cell graft to a child with acute myeloid leukemia. The sample was PBMCs from the stem cell graft donor, taken from the stem cell graft. This rearrangement joins TRBV6-1 to TRBJ1-6; 9 nucleotides align to TRBD1. CDR3 DNA sequence: TGTGCCAGCAGAAAACTCGGGACAGGGCTTAATTCACCCCTCCACTTT. This codes for CASRKLGTGLNSPLHF.